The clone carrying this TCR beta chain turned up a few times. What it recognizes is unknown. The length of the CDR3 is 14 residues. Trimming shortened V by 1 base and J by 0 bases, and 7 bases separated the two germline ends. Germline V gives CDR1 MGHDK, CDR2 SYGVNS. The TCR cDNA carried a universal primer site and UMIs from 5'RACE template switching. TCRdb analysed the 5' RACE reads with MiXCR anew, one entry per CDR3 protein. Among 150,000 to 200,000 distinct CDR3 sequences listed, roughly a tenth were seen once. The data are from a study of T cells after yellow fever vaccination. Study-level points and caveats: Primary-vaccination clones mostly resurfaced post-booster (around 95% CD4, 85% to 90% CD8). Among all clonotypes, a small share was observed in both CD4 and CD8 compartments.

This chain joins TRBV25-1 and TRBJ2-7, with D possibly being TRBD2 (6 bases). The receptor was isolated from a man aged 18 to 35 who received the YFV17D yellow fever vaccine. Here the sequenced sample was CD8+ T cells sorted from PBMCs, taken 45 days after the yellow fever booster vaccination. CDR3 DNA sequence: TGTGCCAGCAGTGAATTCGGGGGCTCCTACGAGCAGTACTTC. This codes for CASSEFGGSYEQYF.